This T cell receptor (gamma chain) is from a study of γδ T cells in repeated Plasmodium falciparum infection. Germline V gives CDR1 VTNTFY, CDR2 YDVSTARD (reference sequence). This CDR3 spans 14 amino acids. With 2 bases clipped from V and 2 bases from J, the junction kept 6 bases outside the gene matches. This clone was recorded a few times. A far larger clone is off by one base, so a read error is likely. Other DNA sequences in the sample encode the same CDR3. Vgamma9/Vdelta2+ and Vdelta2-negative gammadelta T cells were flow-sorted from PBMC for bulk sequencing. TCRdb re-analyzed the multiplex PCR reads via CATT. The sample contains some 30,000 gamma-chain clones, 1.4% of which appear only once.

The sample consisted of gamma-delta T cells from blood. The rearrangement uses TRGV3 and TRGJ1 or TRGJ2. TCRdb supplies no J gene; here it was assigned by aligning the nucleotide sequence to germline. The origin of this receptor is a pool of human donors (malaria-infected and uninfected, not separated). In nucleotides, the CDR3 is TGTGCCACCTGGGACACTGTCGATTATTATAAGAAACTCTTT. Translation gives CATWDTVDYYKKLF.